This is a list of T cell receptor beta chains from one sample in a study of blood T cell repertoires in COVID-19. Clones were read by immunoSEQ multiplex PCR, and TCRdb kept only the in-frame ones, dropping some. The sample holds 120,000 or so clones, more than 70% seen once. Sequencing input: peripheral blood. These receptors originate from a human donor in a cohort sampled during active COVID-19. Both conserved end residues are part of each CDR3. D genes are given only for firm matches. Expanded clones are given a class, and other clones once, few, many or no size at all.

abundance | d_gene | j_gene | v_gene | CDR3nt | CDR3aa
. | . | TRBJ2-5 | TRBV28 | TGTGCCAGCAGTCCCCATCTGGGCAGCCGGGGCCAAGAGACCCAGTACTTC | CASSPHLGSRGQETQYF
once | TRBD2 | TRBJ2-1 | TRBV6-5 | TGTGCCAGCAGGCTAGCGGGAGGTAATGAGCAGTTCTTC | CASRLAGGNEQFF
. | . | TRBJ2-1 | TRBV10-1 | TGCGCCAGCAGTGAGGGCGGGGCCTACAATGAGCAGTTCTTC | CASSEGGAYNEQFF
. | . | TRBJ1-5 | TRBV2 | TGTGCCAGCAGTGGGGGGGGTCAGCCCCAGCATTTT | CASSGGGQPQHF
. | . | TRBJ1-5 | TRBV15 | TGTGCCACCAGCAACCCCGGTTATCAGCCCCAGCATTTT | CATSNPGYQPQHF
. | TRBD1 | TRBJ2-7 | TRBV5-1 | TGCGCCAGCAGCTCCGCCGGGACAGGGAGCAACGAGCAGTACTTC | CASSSAGTGSNEQYF
. | TRBD2 | TRBJ2-3 | TRBV4-1 | TGCGCCAGCAGCCAAACCACTAGCGACTTCACAGATACGCAGTATTTT | CASSQTTSDFTDTQYF
once | TRBD1 | TRBJ2-5 | TRBV2 | TGTGCCAGCAGTGAAGACTTGAGGAGGACAGGGGCCGAGACCCAGTACTTC | CASSEDLRRTGAETQYF
. | TRBD1 | TRBJ1-5 | TRBV6-2/TRBV6-3 | TGTGCCAGCAGTCAACCGGGACAGTATAGCAATCAGCCCCAGCATTTT | CASSQPGQYSNQPQHF
. | . | TRBJ1-2 | TRBV10-3 | TGTGCCATCAGTGAGTTACGGTCGGGGGGCTACACCTTC | CAISELRSGGYTF
. | TRBD2 | TRBJ2-7 | TRBV4-2 | TGTGCCAGCAGCGCAACTAGCGGGGGGTTGTACGAGCAGTACTTC | CASSATSGGLYEQYF
once | . | TRBJ1-4 | TRBV28 | TGTGCCAGCAGTACGAGGGTTGGTGAAAAACTGTTTTTT | CASSTRVGEKLFF
. | . | TRBJ2-7 | TRBV20-1 | TGCAGTGCCAAGAGCTCCTACGAGCAGTACTTC | CSAKSSYEQYF
. | . | TRBJ2-7 | TRBV12-3/TRBV12-4 | TGTGCCAGCAGTTTCGCGCTACCGGAGCAGTACTTC | CASSFALPEQYF
. | TRBD2 | TRBJ2-5 | TRBV29-1 | TGCAGCGTTGGGTTGGCTAGCGGTGAGACCCAGTACTTC | CSVGLASGETQYF
. | . | TRBJ1-1 | TRBV7-2 | TGTGCCAGCAGCTTAGCGGGGGCCCGGGCTGAAGCTTTCTTT | CASSLAGARAEAFF
. | . | TRBJ2-2 | TRBV4-1 | TGCGCCAGCAGCCAAGAATTATTTGGGGGGACCACCGGGGAGCTGTTTTTT | CASSQELFGGTTGELFF
. | TRBD2 | TRBJ2-1 | TRBV27 | TGTGCCAGCAGGAGCCTAGCGGGGGCGGGGAATGAGCAGTTCTTC | CASRSLAGAGNEQFF
. | . | TRBJ1-2 | TRBV19 | TGTGCCAGCGGGACATTGAGTGGCTACACCTTC | CASGTLSGYTF
once | . | TRBJ2-1 | TRBV5-4 | TGTGCCAGCAGCCTCACAGGGAAAGATGAGCAGTTCTTC | CASSLTGKDEQFF
. | TRBD2 | TRBJ2-2 | TRBV2 | TGTGCCAGCAGTGATAAGGGACTAGTTAACACCGGGGAGCTGTTTTTT | CASSDKGLVNTGELFF
. | TRBD2 | TRBJ2-3 | TRBV2 | TGTGCCAGCAGTCCCTATAGCGGGAGGGGCGATACGCAGTATTTT | CASSPYSGRGDTQYF
. | . | TRBJ2-2 | TRBV27 | TGTGCCAGCAGAGGGGTAGCCACCGGGGAGCTGTTTTTT | CASRGVATGELFF
few | TRBD1 | TRBJ2-2 | TRBV7-7 | TGTGCTAGCAGTTCTACCGGGACAGGGGTAACCGGGGAGCTGTTTTTT | CASSSTGTGVTGELFF
. | . | TRBJ2-5 | TRBV28 | TGTGCCAGCAGTTTATACCCGTTTAGCGTAGGCCAAGAGACCCAGTACTTC | CASSLYPFSVGQETQYF
once | TRBD2 | TRBJ2-1 | TRBV6-5 | TGTGCCACCCCGAGAGGGAGCGGGGACAATGAGCAGTTCTTC | CATPRGSGDNEQFF
once | TRBD1 | TRBJ1-2 | TRBV10-3 | TGTGCCATCAGTGAGTCGTGGAGACAGGGGACAGAAAACTATGGCTACACCTTC | CAISESWRQGTENYGYTF
. | TRBD1 | TRBJ2-7 | TRBV28 | TGTGCCAGCAGTAGTCCAACGACAGGGGGCGAGCAGTACTTC | CASSSPTTGGEQYF
. | TRBD2 | TRBJ2-5 | TRBV7-9 | TGTGCCAGCAGCGAGCGCCCGGGACTAGCGGGAGATTCACAAGAGACCCAGTACTTC | CASSERPGLAGDSQETQYF
. | . | TRBJ2-7 | TRBV7-2 | TGTGCCAGCAGCAGCGGACCTTCCTACGAGCAGTACTTC | CASSSGPSYEQYF
. | TRBD1 | TRBJ1-2 | TRBV7-9 | TGTGCCAGCAGCTACCGACTGGGACAGGGGTCCTATGGCTACACCTTC | CASSYRLGQGSYGYTF
. | . | TRBJ1-5 | TRBV28 | TGTGCCAGCAGTTTTTATGGCCAGCCCCAGCATTTT | CASSFYGQPQHF
. | . | TRBJ2-6 | TRBV3-1/TRBV3-2 | TGTGCCAGCAGCTCTTCTGGGGCCAACGTCCTGACTTTC | CASSSSGANVLTF
. | . | TRBJ2-3 | TRBV10-1 | TGCGCCAGCAGTGCAAGCACAGATACGCAGTATTTT | CASSASTDTQYF
. | . | TRBJ2-5 | TRBV6-5 | TGTGCCAGCAGTACTACTGGACTACAAGAGACCCAGTACTTC | CASSTTGLQETQYF
. | TRBD2 | TRBJ2-7 | TRBV19 | TGTGCCAGTAGTCTCCGACTAGCCGGCGAGCAGTACTTC | CASSLRLAGEQYF
. | TRBD1 | TRBJ2-2 | TRBV28 | TGTGCCAGCATCTTCAGTGGCAGGGGGCTTAACACCGGGGAGCTGTTTTTT | CASIFSGRGLNTGELFF
few | . | TRBJ1-6 | TRBV5-5 | TGTGCCAGCAGCTTAGTGGCAGGGTATAATTCACCCCTCCACTTT | CASSLVAGYNSPLHF
once | TRBD2 | TRBJ2-1 | TRBV11-2 | TGTGCCAGCAACCTTGCTAGCGGAAATTACAATGAGCAGTTCTTC | CASNLASGNYNEQFF
. | . | TRBJ2-5 | TRBV20-1 | TGCAGTGCTAGTCGAGGGAACGAAGAGACCCAGTACTTC | CSASRGNEETQYF
. | TRBD1 | TRBJ2-7 | TRBV19 | TGTGCCAGTTCCCCGGGACAGTTTACCTACGAGCAGTACTTC | CASSPGQFTYEQYF
. | TRBD1 | TRBJ1-6 | TRBV9 | TGTGCCAGCAGCGGGAGGGGGACAGACACGGATTCGGGCGGATCACCCCTCCACTTT | CASSGRGTDTDSGGSPLHF
. | TRBD1 | TRBJ2-7 | TRBV28 | TGTGCCAGCAGTTTCCTAACCGGGACAGCGAGCTCCTACGAGCAGTACTTC | CASSFLTGTASSYEQYF
once | . | TRBJ2-1 | TRBV20-1 | TGCAGTGCTAGTCTAGCGTTAGGCTACAATGAGCAGTTCTTC | CSASLALGYNEQFF
. | TRBD1 | TRBJ2-3 | TRBV6-1 | TGTGCCAGCAGTGATAGATACAGGGGGCAAGATACGCAGTATTTT | CASSDRYRGQDTQYF
once | . | TRBJ1-5 | TRBV6-6 | TGTGCCAGCTTAATGGCAGGGATAAATCAGCCCCAGCATTTT | CASLMAGINQPQHF